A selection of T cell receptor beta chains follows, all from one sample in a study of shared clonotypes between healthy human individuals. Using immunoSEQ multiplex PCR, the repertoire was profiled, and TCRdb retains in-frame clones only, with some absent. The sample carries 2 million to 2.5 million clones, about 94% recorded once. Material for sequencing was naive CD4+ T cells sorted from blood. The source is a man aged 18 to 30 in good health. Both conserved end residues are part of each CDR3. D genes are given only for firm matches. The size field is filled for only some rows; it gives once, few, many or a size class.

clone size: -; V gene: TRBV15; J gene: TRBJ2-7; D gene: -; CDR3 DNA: TGTGCCACCAGCCCTAGGGCGGGCTACGAGCAGTACTTC; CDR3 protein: CATSPRAGYEQYF
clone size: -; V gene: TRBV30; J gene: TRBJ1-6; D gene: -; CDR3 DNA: TGTGCCTGGAGGGGACAAAGCTATAATTCACCCCTCCACTTT; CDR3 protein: CAWRGQSYNSPLHF
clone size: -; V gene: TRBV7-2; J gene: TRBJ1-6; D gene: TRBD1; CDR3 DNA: TGTGCCAGCAGCTCAACAGGGGGGACGAATAATTCACCCCTCCACTTT; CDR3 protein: CASSSTGGTNNSPLHF
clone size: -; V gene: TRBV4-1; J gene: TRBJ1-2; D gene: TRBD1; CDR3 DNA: TGCGCCAGCAGCCAAGAAGGGGACAGGCTCCTAGGCTACACCTTC; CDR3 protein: CASSQEGDRLLGYTF
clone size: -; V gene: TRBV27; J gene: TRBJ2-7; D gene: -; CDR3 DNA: TGTGCCAGCAGCTTTTCCCAGCTTGGCGAGCAGTACTTC; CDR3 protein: CASSFSQLGEQYF
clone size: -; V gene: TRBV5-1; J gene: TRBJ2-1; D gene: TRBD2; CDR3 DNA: TGCGCCAGCAGCTTGGATAGCGGGACTTACAATGAGCAGTTCTTC; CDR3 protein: CASSLDSGTYNEQFF
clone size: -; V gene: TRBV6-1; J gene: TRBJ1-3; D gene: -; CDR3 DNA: TGTGCCAGCAGTGGGACAGCAGGAAACACCATATATTTT; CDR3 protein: CASSGTAGNTIYF
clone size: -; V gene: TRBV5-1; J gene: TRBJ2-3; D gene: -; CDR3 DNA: TGCGCCAGCGGGATCCGAGCGGAGGGCACAGATACGCAGTATTTT; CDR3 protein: CASGIRAEGTDTQYF
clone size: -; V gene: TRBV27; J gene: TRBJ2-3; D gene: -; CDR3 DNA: TGTGCCACCGCTCTGGGGGCGGCAGATACGCAGTATTTT; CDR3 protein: CATALGAADTQYF
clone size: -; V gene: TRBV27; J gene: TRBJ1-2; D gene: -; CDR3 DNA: TGTGCCAGCAGTTTATACCAGGAACCTAACTATGGCTACACCTTC; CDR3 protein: CASSLYQEPNYGYTF
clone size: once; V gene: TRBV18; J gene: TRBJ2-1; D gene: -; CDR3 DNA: TGTGCCAGCTCACAGGGGACACAATCCCTCAATGAGCAGTTCTTC; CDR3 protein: CASSQGTQSLNEQFF
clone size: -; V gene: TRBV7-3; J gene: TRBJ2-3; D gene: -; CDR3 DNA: TGTGCCAGCAGCTTAGGTTCTAACACAGATACGCAGTATTTT; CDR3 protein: CASSLGSNTDTQYF
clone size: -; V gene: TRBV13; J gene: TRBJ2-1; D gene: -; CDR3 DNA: TGTGCCAGCAGCCTACTAGACTACAATGAGCAGTTCTTC; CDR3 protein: CASSLLDYNEQFF
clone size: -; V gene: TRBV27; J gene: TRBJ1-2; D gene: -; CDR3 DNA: TGTGCCAGCAGTTTAATTCAGGGAAATGGCTACACCTTC; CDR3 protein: CASSLIQGNGYTF
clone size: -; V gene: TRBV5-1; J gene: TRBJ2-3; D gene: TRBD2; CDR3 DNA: TGCGCCAGCAGCTTATCGGGACTAGTGCCAGATACGCAGTATTTT; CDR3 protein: CASSLSGLVPDTQYF
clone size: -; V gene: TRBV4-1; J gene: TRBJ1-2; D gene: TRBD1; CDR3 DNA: TGCGCCAGCAGCCAAGATGCCCCAGGGGGCTATGGCTACACCTTC; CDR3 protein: CASSQDAPGGYGYTF
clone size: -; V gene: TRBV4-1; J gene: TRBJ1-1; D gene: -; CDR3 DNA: TGCGCCAGCAGCCCTCAGGGGAACGGGAACACTGAAGCTTTCTTT; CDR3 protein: CASSPQGNGNTEAFF
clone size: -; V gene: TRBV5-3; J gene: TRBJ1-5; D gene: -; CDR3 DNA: TGTGCCAGAAGCTTGGGAATTGGGCGCAGGTCCCCGAGCAATCAGCCCCAGCATTTT; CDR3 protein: CARSLGIGRRSPSNQPQHF
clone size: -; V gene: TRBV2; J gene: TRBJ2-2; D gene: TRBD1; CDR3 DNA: TGTGCCAGCAGCAGCCGGGACAGGGACACCGGGGAGCTGTTTTTT; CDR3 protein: CASSSRDRDTGELFF
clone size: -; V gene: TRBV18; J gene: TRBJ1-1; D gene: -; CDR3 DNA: TGTGCCAGCTCACTAACCCTGGACAAGAACACTGAAGCTTTCTTT; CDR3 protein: CASSLTLDKNTEAFF
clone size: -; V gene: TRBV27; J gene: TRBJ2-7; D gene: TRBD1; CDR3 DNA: TGTGCCAGCAGTTTGATACCGGGACAGGGGTACGAGCAGTACTTC; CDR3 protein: CASSLIPGQGYEQYF
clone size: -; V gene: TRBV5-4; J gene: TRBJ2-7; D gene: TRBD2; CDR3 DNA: TGTGCCAGCAGCTTGGATGGGACTAGCGGATACGAGCAGTACTTC; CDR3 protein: CASSLDGTSGYEQYF
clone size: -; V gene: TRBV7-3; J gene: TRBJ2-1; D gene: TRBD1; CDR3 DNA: TGTGCCAGCAGCCTTTTTCCCGGGACAGGCGACAATGAGCAGTTCTTC; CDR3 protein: CASSLFPGTGDNEQFF
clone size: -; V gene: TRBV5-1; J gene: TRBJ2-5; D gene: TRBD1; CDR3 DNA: TGCGCCAGCAGCTTGGGGACAGGGGTCGAGACCCAGTACTTC; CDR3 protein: CASSLGTGVETQYF
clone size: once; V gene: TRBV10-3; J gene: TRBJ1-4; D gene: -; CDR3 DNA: TGTGCCATCAGTGAGTCAGGGGCAACTAATGAAAAACTGTTTTTT; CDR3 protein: CAISESGATNEKLFF
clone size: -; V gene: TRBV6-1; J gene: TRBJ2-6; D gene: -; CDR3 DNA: TGTGCCAGCACATCAGCGACCTCTGGGGCCAACGTCCTGACTTTC; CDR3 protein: CASTSATSGANVLTF
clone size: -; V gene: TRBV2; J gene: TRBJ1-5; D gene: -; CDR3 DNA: TGTGCCAGCAGTAAGGACTCGAATCAGCCCCAGCATTTT; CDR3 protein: CASSKDSNQPQHF
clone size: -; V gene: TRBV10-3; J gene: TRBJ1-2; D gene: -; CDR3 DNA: TGTGCCATCAGTTGGAACTATGGCTACACCTTC; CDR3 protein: CAISWNYGYTF
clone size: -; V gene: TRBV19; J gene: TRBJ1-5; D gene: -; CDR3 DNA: TGTGCCAGTAGGGGGATTTCGTCGAGCCAGCCCCAGCATTTT; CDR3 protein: CASRGISSSQPQHF
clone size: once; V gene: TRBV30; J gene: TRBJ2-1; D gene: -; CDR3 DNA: TGTGCCTGGAGCGGTGGACAGTACAATGAGCAGTTCTTC; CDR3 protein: CAWSGGQYNEQFF
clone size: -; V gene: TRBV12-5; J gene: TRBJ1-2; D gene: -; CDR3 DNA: TGTGCTAGTGGTTTGGTGTCGGCAGGGATTCTTAATGGCTACACCTTC; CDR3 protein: CASGLVSAGILNGYTF
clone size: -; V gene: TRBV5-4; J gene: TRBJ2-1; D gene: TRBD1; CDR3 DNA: TGTGCCAGCAGCACCCGGACAGGGTCCTACAATGAGCAGTTCTTC; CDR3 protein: CASSTRTGSYNEQFF
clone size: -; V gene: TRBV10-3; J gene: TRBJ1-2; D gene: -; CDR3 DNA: TGTGCCAGCCTGCCCAGGGGAGTAGAGTATGGCTACACCTTC; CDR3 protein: CASLPRGVEYGYTF
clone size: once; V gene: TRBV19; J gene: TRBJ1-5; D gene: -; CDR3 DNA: TGTGCCAGTTCTCACCAGCCCCAGCATTTT; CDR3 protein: CASSHQPQHF
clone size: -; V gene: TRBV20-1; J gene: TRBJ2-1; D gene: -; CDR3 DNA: TGCAGTGCTAAGAGCGATTATGAGCAGTTCTTC; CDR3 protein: CSAKSDYEQFF
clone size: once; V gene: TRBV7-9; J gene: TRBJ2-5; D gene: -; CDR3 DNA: TGTGCCAGCAGCTTAGGCGACAGGACGGCGACGGAGACCCAGTACTTC; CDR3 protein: CASSLGDRTATETQYF
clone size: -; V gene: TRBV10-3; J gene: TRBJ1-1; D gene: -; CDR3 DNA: TGTGCCATCAGTCCCGGGCCGACAACACAGGGAGCTTTCTTT; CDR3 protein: CAISPGPTTQGAFF
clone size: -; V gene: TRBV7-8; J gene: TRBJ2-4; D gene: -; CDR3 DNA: TGTGCCAGCAGCTTACAAGGGGGGCGGAACATTCAGTACTTC; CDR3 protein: CASSLQGGRNIQYF
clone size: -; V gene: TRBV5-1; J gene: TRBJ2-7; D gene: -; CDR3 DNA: TGCGCCAGCAGCTTGGTGGTTCAGGGTACAGCCTACGAGCAGTACTTC; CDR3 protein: CASSLVVQGTAYEQYF
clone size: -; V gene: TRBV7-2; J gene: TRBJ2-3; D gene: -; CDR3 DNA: TGTGCCAGCAGCTCAAGACAGGCTCTTCGCACAGATACGCAGTATTTT; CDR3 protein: CASSSRQALRTDTQYF
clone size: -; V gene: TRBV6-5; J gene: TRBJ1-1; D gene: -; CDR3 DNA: TGTGCCAGCAGTTACAATCGGGTGGGCATGAACACTGAAGCTTTCTTT; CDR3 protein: CASSYNRVGMNTEAFF
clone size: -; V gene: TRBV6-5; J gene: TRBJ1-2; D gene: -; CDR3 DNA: TGTGCCAGCAGCCGCAGGGGAGTCGCTTCCTATGGCTACACCTTC; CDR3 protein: CASSRRGVASYGYTF
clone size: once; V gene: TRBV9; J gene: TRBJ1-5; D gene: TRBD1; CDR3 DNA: TGTGCCAGCACCCGGGACAGCAATAGCAATCAGCCCCAGCATTTT; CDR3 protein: CASTRDSNSNQPQHF
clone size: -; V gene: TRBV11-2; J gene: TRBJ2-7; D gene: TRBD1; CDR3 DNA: TGTGCCAGCAGAACAGGGGCCCTTACGAAGCAGTACTTC; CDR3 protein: CASRTGALTKQYF
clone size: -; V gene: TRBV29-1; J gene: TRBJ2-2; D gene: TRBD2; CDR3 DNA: TGCAGCGTTGCGGGACTAGCGGGAGTTAACACCGGGGAGCTGTTTTTT; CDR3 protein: CSVAGLAGVNTGELFF
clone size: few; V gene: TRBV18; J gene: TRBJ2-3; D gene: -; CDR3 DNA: TGTGCCAGCTCACCACCGATCACAGATACGCAGTATTTT; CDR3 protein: CASSPPITDTQYF
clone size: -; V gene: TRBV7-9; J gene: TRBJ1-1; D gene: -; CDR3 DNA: TGTGCCAGCAGCTTTGGACAGTCCACTGAAGCTTTCTTT; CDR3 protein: CASSFGQSTEAFF
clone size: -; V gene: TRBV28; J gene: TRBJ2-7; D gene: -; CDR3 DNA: TGTGCCAGCAGTTTAGGGCTGATCTACGAGCAGTACTTC; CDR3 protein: CASSLGLIYEQYF
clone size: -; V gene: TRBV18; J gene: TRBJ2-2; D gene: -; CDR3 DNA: TGTGCCAGCTCTTCACCAGGGACACTTAGCGGGGAGCTGTTTTTT; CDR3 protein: CASSSPGTLSGELFF
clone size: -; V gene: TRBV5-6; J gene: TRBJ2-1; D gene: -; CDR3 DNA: TGTGCCAGCAGCTTGGAGCGGCTTCCCTACAATGAGCAGTTCTTC; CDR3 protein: CASSLERLPYNEQFF
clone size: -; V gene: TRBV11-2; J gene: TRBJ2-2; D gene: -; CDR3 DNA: TGTGCCAGCAGCTTTCCGAACACCGGGGAGCTGTTTTTT; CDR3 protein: CASSFPNTGELFF